Presented here are 31 T cell receptor beta chains from one specimen sequenced in a study of shared clonotypes between healthy human individuals. Clones were sequenced by immunoSEQ multiplex PCR, and TCRdb holds only the in-frame ones, with some missing. Of about 960,000 clones in the sample, roughly 72% are singletons; the top ten hold approximately 1.5%. Input material: memory CD4+ T cells sorted from blood. Subset defined: CD45RA-negative fraction. These receptors originate from a man younger than 35 in good health.

A few counts support this clone. This chain joins TRBV6-1 and TRBJ1-1; 7 nucleotides align to TRBD1. CDR1 is MNHNS, CDR2 SASEGT, per germline. Unmatched junction bases numbered 9, after V lost 7 bases and J lost 4 bases. The CDR3 has 14 residues. CDR3: CASIEGAGGTEAFF. CDR3 DNA sequence: TGTGCCAGCATCGAGGGGGCGGGTGGCACTGAAGCTTTCTTT.

The chain combines TRBV4-1 with TRBJ1-1; no firm D call. CDR3 size: 14 residues. Germline lookup yields CDR1 MGHRA and CDR2 YSYEKL. The V gene lost 0 bases and the J gene lost 1 base, with 6 bases spanning the gap. The CDR3: CASSQEAANTEAFF. CDR3 coding DNA: TGCGCCAGCAGCCAAGAGGCAGCGAACACTGAAGCTTTCTTT.

The gene calls are TRBV9 and TRBJ1-2; D uncertain. Germline assignment: CDR1 SGDLS and CDR2 YYNGEE. CDR3 size: 13 residues. Trimming took off 4 bases at V and 5 bases at J, with 12 bases between the two ends. This CDR3 is CASSPRTDYGYTF. The CDR3 region has the DNA TGTGCCAGCAGCCCTCGGACCGATTATGGCTACACCTTC. Supplemented by reference TRBV9 and TRBJ1-2, the full variable domain reads DSGVTQTPKHLITATGQRVTLRCSPRSGDLSVYWYQQSLDQGLQFLIQYYNGEERAKGNILERFSAQQFPDLHSELNLSSLELGDSALYFCASSPRTDYGYTFGSGTRLTVV.

Comments on this clone: Mismatch with germline at one junction end may stem from a read error. The chain uses TRBV7-7 and TRBJ2-5; tentatively, D is TRBD1 or TRBD2 (5 bases each). From germline, CDR1 is SSHAT and CDR2 FNYEAQ (reference sequence). The CDR3 totals 13 residues. The CDR3 DNA follows: TGTGCTAGCAGCATAAGATGGGGGGAGACCCAGTACTTC. Protein sequence: CASSIRWGETQYF.

The chain couples TRBV2 to TRBJ2-7; D gene ambiguous. Trimming cost V 6 bases and J 2 bases, with 23 bases left between them. The CDR3 spans 17 residues. Germline lookup yields CDR1 SNHLY and CDR2 FYNNEI. CDR3 region: CASRDPEGPRYAYEQYF. DNA of the CDR3: TGTGCCAGCAGGGACCCCGAAGGGCCACGCTATGCCTACGAGCAGTACTTC.

The count of this clone is one. The rearrangement uses TRBV4-2 and TRBJ2-5, with D tentatively TRBD2 (6 bases). V lost 8 bases, J lost 2 bases, and 9 bases lay in between. Germline V gives CDR1 LGHNA, CDR2 YNFKEQ. The CDR3 has 12 residues. Here the CDR3 DNA reads TGTGCCAGCTCGCGGGGACAAGAGACCCAGTACTTC. It is translated as CASSRGQETQYF.

The gene calls are TRBV5-1 and TRBJ1-4; perhaps TRBD1 as D (6 bases). The V end lost 6 bases, the J end lost 8 bases, and 14 bases lay between the germline ends. The germline gives CDR1 SGHRS, CDR2 YFSETQ. The CDR3 extends over 13 amino acids. CDR3 protein: CASTPTGIEKLFF. CDR3 coding DNA: TGCGCCAGCACCCCGACAGGTATCGAAAAACTGTTTTTT.

This chain connects TRBV2 to TRBJ2-2, with D uncertain. The CDR3 contains 15 residues. Germline lookup yields CDR1 SNHLY and CDR2 FYNNEI. The V end was cut by 9 bases, the J end by 2 bases, with 16 bases between. CDR3 region: CASFKGQINTGELFF. DNA of the CDR3: TGTGCCAGTTTCAAAGGGCAGATTAACACCGGGGAGCTGTTTTTT.

This clone was seen more than once but under ten times. CDR3 loop: CASSPPGQANTGELFF. CDR3 sequence (DNA): TGTGCCAGCAGCCCGCCAGGACAAGCGAACACCGGGGAGCTGTTTTTT. The chain recombines TRBV5-4 with TRBJ2-2; possible D gene TRBD1, 5 bases. In germline, CDR1 is SGHNT, CDR2 YYREEE (reference sequence). The V end was cut by 4 bases, the J end by 0 bases, with 13 bases between. This CDR3 spans 16 amino acids.

The chain uses TRBV10-3 and TRBJ2-5; TRBD1 is a possible D gene (8 bases). Trimming left V 3 bases short and J 11 bases short, with 19 bases between. Germline CDR1 and CDR2: ENHRY and SYGVKD. CDR3 size: 14 residues. In nucleotides, the CDR3 is TGTGCCATCAGTGACGGACAGGGAGGGGAAGAGCAGTACTTC. Protein: CAISDGQGGEEQYF.

This sequence joins TRBV10-1 and TRBJ2-5; D may be TRBD1 (5 bases). V lost 3 bases, J lost 7 bases, and 12 bases lay in between. Germline assignment: CDR1 WNHNN and CDR2 SYGVQD (reference sequence). The length of the CDR3 is 13 residues. The CDR3, as DNA: TGCGCCAGCAGTGATGGGGCATCGGGGACCCAGTACTTC. The encoded protein is CASSDGASGTQYF.

This chain joins TRBV5-1 and TRBJ2-7; 12 bases are a match to TRBD2. The CDR3 sequence is 14 residues long. CDR1 and CDR2 from the germline V gene are SGHRS and YFSETQ. V trimming: 9 bases; J trimming: 0 bases; junction bases outside the gene matches: 4. CDR3 bases: TGCGCCACCAGGACTAGCGGGGACTCCTACGAGCAGTACTTC. Translating gives CATRTSGDSYEQYF.

The chain recombines TRBV6-1 with TRBJ1-1; 7 bases map to TRBD1. Germline V gene data show CDR1 as MNHNS and CDR2 as SASEGT. V dropped 5 bases and J dropped 3; count of bases not matched to a gene: 6. The CDR3 totals 14 residues. The CDR3 region is CASSLQGRDTEAFF. As DNA, the CDR3 is TGTGCCAGCAGTCTACAGGGGCGTGACACTGAAGCTTTCTTT.

V is TRBV5-1 and J is TRBJ1-1; possibly TRBD1 for D (5 bases). The V gene's germline CDR1 is SGHRS and CDR2 YFSETQ. V lost 4 bases, J lost 5 bases, and 21 bases lay in between. The CDR3 extends over 16 amino acids. The CDR3 nucleotides read TGCGCCAGCAGCCCCGCAGCGCAGCTCGGGGGGACTGAAGCTTTCTTT. This translates into CASSPAAQLGGTEAFF.

This clone was counted only a few times. The J gene is TRBJ1-1, the V gene TRBV6-1, with TRBD1 matching over 9 bases. CDR3 length: 18 amino acids. V dropped 4 bases and J dropped 0; count of bases not matched to a gene: 12. Germline V gene data show CDR1 as MNHNS and CDR2 as SASEGT. This CDR3 is CASSGQGQGRKMNTEAFF. The CDR3, as DNA: TGTGCCAGCAGTGGTCAGGGACAGGGCAGGAAAATGAACACTGAAGCTTTCTTT.

V and J are TRBV4-3 and TRBJ2-2; D possibly corresponds to TRBD1 (5 bases). Germline CDR1 and CDR2: LGHNA and YSLEER. V was cut by 0 bases and J by 6 bases, with 8 bases left in between. The length of the CDR3 is 14 residues. The CDR3 here is CASSQDTTAGELFF. For the CDR3, the DNA is TGCGCCAGCAGCCAAGATACGACAGCCGGGGAGCTGTTTTTT.

This chain links TRBV11-3 with TRBJ2-1; TRBD2 matches at 9 bases. CDR1 SGHNT and CDR2 YENEEA come from the germline V gene. The CDR3 is 17 amino acids. Trimming at V came to 0 bases and at J to 0 bases, leaving 3 bases not matched to a gene. The CDR3 DNA sequence: TGTGCCAGCAGCTTAGAGGGGCGGGAGGGCTCCTACAATGAGCAGTTCTTC. The encoded protein is CASSLEGREGSYNEQFF.

Of note for this clone: Other DNA sequences in the sample encode the same CDR3. The genes are TRBV7-2 and TRBJ2-7; D gene uncertain. CDR1 and CDR2 from the germline V gene are SGHTA and FQGNSA. The V end was cut by 5 bases, the J end by 4 bases, with 9 bases between. This CDR3 spans 12 amino acids. The CDR3 DNA is TGTGCCAGCAGCCCTTCTAGTTACGAGCAGTACTTC. Encoded protein: CASSPSSYEQYF.

This chain connects TRBV21-1 to TRBJ2-7; the DNA was not compared with TRBD1, the D call given in the table. TRBV21-1 corresponds to a pseudogene. This CDR3 contains 12 residues. CDR3 bases: TGTGCCGCAAAGGGGATGGGCTACGAGCAGTACTTC. It encodes CAAKGMGYEQYF.

The rearrangement uses TRBV7-9 and TRBJ1-4; D is possibly TRBD1 (5 bases). CDR3 size: 17 residues. Trimming removed 5 bases from V and 3 bases from J, with 19 bases in between. Germline CDR1 and CDR2: SEHNR and FQNEAQ (reference sequence). CDR3 sequence: CASSRAGTQGANEKLFF. In DNA form, the CDR3 reads TGTGCCAGCAGCCGCGCGGGAACGCAGGGCGCTAATGAAAAACTGTTTTTT.

The chain combines TRBV19 with TRBJ1-6; D remains ambiguous. Trimming left V 7 bases short and J 0 bases short, with 7 bases between. The germline CDR1 and CDR2 sequences are LNHDA and SQIVND (reference sequence). This CDR3 has 14 amino acids. CDR3 coding DNA: TGTGCCAGTAAGGAGGGCTCCTATAATTCACCCCTCCACTTT. It translates to CASKEGSYNSPLHF.

Worth noting for this clone: A much larger clone is a single base away; this may be a read error. Different DNA sequences within this sample yield the same CDR3. V and J are TRBV11-1 and TRBJ2-5; D is undetermined. Deletions cut 1 base from V and 4 bases from J, with 1 base between. This CDR3 is built from 11 residues. CDR1 SGHAT and CDR2 FQDESV come from the germline V gene (reference sequence). Here the CDR3 reads CASSLGETQYF. The DNA of the CDR3 is TGTGCCAGCAGCTTAGGAGAGACCCAGTACTTC.

The V and J genes are TRBV29-1 and TRBJ2-1; D perhaps matches TRBD2 (6 bases). Deletions cut 7 bases from V and 0 bases from J, with 13 bases between. The CDR3 contains 14 residues. Germline V CDR1 and CDR2: SQVTM, ANQGSEA. CDR3 loop: CSGGGGSSYNEQFF. In nucleotides, the CDR3 is TGCAGCGGGGGAGGAGGAAGCTCCTACAATGAGCAGTTCTTC.

In its sample, this clone was seen a few times. This same CDR3 is encoded by further DNA sequences in the sample. The rearrangement uses TRBV10-3 and TRBJ1-4; 9 bases align to TRBD1. Per germline, CDR1 ENHRY and CDR2 SYGVKD. This CDR3 contains 15 residues. After removal of 0 bases from V and 5 bases from J, the junction contained 1 base not matched to a gene. The CDR3 here is CAISESTGGNEKLFF. CDR3 DNA sequence: TGTGCCATCAGTGAGTCGACAGGGGGAAATGAAAAACTGTTTTTT.

This chain connects TRBV28 to TRBJ1-2; 8 bases align to TRBD1. The CDR3 has 14 amino acids. The ends lost 2 bases at V and 8 bases at J; junction bases unmatched: 7. The germline V gene encodes CDR1 MDHEN and CDR2 SYDVKM. The CDR3 is CASSLLTGDGGYTF. The CDR3 bases are TGTGCCAGCAGTTTACTGACAGGGGATGGGGGCTACACCTTC.

This sequence joins TRBV11-3 and TRBJ2-1, with TRBD1 as a possible D gene (6 bases). The CDR3 length is 14 residues. Germline CDR1 is SGHNT and CDR2 is YENEEA. Trimming stripped 2 bases from V and 1 base from J, with 6 bases between. The CDR3 protein is CASSLQGSYNEQFF. Here the CDR3 DNA reads TGTGCCAGCAGCTTACAGGGGTCCTACAATGAGCAGTTCTTC.

This chain uses TRBV30 with TRBJ1-6, with TRBD1 as a possible D gene (5 bases). The CDR3 spans 15 residues. Germline V gene sequence: CDR1 GTSNPN, CDR2 SVGIG (reference sequence). Trimming took off 2 bases at V and 7 bases at J, with 15 bases between the two ends. The DNA for the CDR3 is TGTGCCTGGAGTCTACAGGTCGGGGGGAATTCACCCCTCCACTTT. Its protein product is CAWSLQVGGNSPLHF.

This clone was counted only a few times. The chain joins TRBV19 to TRBJ1-6; maybe TRBD1 (6 bases). The ends were cut back, 6 bases at V and 6 bases at J, with 15 bases in the middle. The CDR3 has 15 residues. Per germline, CDR1 LNHDA and CDR2 SQIVND (reference sequence). The CDR3 reads CASRRTDILNSPLHF. The CDR3, as DNA: TGTGCCAGTAGGAGGACAGACATCCTTAATTCACCCCTCCACTTT.

The chain couples TRBV30 to TRBJ1-2; 7 positions match TRBD1. V lost 8 bases, J lost 8 bases, and 8 bases stayed unmatched. This CDR3 contains 11 residues. CDR1 is GTSNPN and CDR2 is SVGIG in the germline V gene (reference sequence). This CDR3 reads CAGSGQRGYTF. DNA of the CDR3: TGTGCCGGATCGGGACAGCGAGGCTACACCTTC.

The chain uses TRBV6-1 and TRBJ2-2; D not certain. The V end was cut by 0 bases, the J end by 4 bases, with 3 bases between. CDR3 length: 13 residues. The germline CDR1 and CDR2 sequences are MNHNS and SASEGT. CDR3: CASSEAVTGELFF. For the CDR3, the DNA is TGTGCCAGCAGTGAAGCGGTCACCGGGGAGCTGTTTTTT.

This clone was counted a few times. The chain has TRBV2 and TRBJ2-7; 7 bases are shared with TRBD1. The V gene's germline CDR1 is SNHLY and CDR2 FYNNEI. J was trimmed by 5 bases and V by 4 bases; bases with no gene match: 8. The CDR3 spans 14 residues. CDR3 loop: CASSATQGLNEQYF. The CDR3 DNA follows: TGTGCCAGCAGTGCCACACAGGGGCTCAACGAGCAGTACTTC.